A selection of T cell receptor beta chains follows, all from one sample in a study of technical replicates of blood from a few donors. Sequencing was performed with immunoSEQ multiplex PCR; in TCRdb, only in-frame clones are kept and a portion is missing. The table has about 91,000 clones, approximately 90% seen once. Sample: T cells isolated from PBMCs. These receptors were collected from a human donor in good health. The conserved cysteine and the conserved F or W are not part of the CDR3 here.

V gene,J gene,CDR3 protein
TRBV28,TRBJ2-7,ASSRGLAGGGY
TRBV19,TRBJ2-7,ASSALALTGVEQY
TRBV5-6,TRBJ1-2,ASSLERFGYT
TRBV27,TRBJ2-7,ASSPGTGYYEQY
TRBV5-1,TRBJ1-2,ASREAGGLAYGYT
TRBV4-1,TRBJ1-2,ASSQGARWNYGYT
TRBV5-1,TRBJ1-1,ASSRDSNTEAF
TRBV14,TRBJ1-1,ASSRHSNRGLGTEAF
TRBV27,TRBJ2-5,ASSPWTGGETQY
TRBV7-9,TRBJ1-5,ASSLATPGQFNQPQH
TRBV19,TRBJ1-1,ASSIGGSSRAF
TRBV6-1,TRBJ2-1,ASSEALGGLANNEQF
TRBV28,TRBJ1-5,ASSPHGQPQH
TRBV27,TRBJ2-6,ASSPRGSGANVLT
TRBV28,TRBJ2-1,ASSFSGRAEDEQF
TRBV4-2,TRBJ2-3,ASSPDYLREDTQY
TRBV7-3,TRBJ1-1,ASSFGGNTEAF
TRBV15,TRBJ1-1,ATSRDRGRGNTEAF
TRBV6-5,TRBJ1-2,ASSYSKTGGNYGYT
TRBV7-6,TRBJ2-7,ASSLAGAGDEQY
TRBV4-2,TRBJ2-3,ASSPRLAGEDTQY
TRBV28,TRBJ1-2,ASSSYRSGYT
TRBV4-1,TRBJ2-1,ASSQDPGLSGSSYNEQF
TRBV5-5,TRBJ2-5,ASSPTGLAGEETQY
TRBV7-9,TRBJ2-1,ASSSLGGSSYNEQF
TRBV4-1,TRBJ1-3,ASSLPKGTSPGGNTIY
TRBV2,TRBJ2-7,ASIPGTFYSYEQY
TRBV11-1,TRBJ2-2,ASSLEAASYGELF
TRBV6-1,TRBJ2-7,ASSEGWSSYEQY
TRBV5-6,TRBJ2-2,ASSLEGSNTGELF
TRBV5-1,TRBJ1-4,ASSPRTGTNEKLF
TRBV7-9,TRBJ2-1,ASSPWSSGNNEQF
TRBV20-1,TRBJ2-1,SASRGGQF
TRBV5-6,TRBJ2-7,ASSAGTAYEQY
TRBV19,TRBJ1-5,ASSINRNQPQH
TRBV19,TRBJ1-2,ASSTGQSRSGYT
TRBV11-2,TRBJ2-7,ASSLDHEEMRDEQY
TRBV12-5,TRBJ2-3,ASATGAGGLTDTQY
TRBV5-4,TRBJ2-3,ASSLRSGSTDTQY
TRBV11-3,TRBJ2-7,ASSAAGTGDEQY
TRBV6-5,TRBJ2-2,ASSYPPGLNTGELF
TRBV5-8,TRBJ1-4,ASREGQGREKLF
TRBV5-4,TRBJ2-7,ASSFSSGSYEQY
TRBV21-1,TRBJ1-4,ASSPGGAKNEKLF
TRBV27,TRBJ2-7,ASSSRLAGGREQY
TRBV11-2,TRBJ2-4,ASSALTGSKNIQY
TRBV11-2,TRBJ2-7,ASSLEKVGYEQY
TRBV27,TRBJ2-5,ASSVSLTGLGTQY
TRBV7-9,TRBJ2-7,ASSGGGYGYEQY